This TCR beta chain was sequenced during a study of T cells after yellow fever vaccination. Study-level findings and limits: Abundant clonotypes from the bulk population could have been carried over as contaminants into FACS-sorted repertoires.

With respect to this clonotype: The antigen remains unidentified.

Germline CDR1 reads DFQATT; CDR2 reads SNEGSKA (reference sequence). The CDR3 sequence is 11 residues long. The V gene lost 1 base and the J gene lost 5 bases, with 5 bases spanning the gap. TCRdb re-called the 5' RACE reads through MiXCR, storing one row per CDR3 protein. The sample carries more than 95,000 distinct CDR3 sequences, roughly 15% recorded once. The sample consisted of CD8+ T cells sorted from PBMCs, taken 5 days after the yellow fever booster vaccination. The TCR was taken from a young man who received the YFV17D yellow fever vaccine. The genes are TRBV20-1 and TRBJ1-2, with D unresolved. The CDR3 here is CSARAEYGYTF. CDR3 DNA sequence: TGCAGTGCTAGAGCAGAATATGGCTACACCTTC.